This T cell receptor beta chain was observed in a study of cytomegalovirus exposure and HLA in healthy donors. Data came from immunoSEQ multiplex PCR; TCRdb stores just in-frame clones and leaves some out. This sample yields around 150,000 clones, of which approximately 89% are seen a single time; 10% to 13% belongs to the top ten. This CDR3 comprises 15 residues. Trimming took off 3 bases at V and 5 bases at J, with 19 bases between the two ends. CDR1 is GTSNPN, CDR2 SVGIG, per germline (reference sequence). Source material: PBMCs. The chain links TRBV30 to TRBJ1-2; D not resolved. The sequence was collected from a young woman in good health and CMV-seropositive. The CDR3 sequence is CAWSIREPRVYGYTF. CDR3 bases: TGTGCCTGGAGCATCCGGGAACCGAGAGTTTATGGCTACACCTTC.